The 19 T cell receptor beta chains given below trace back to one sample, sequenced in a study of cytomegalovirus exposure and HLA in healthy donors. The data were produced by immunoSEQ multiplex PCR, yet TCRdb's version contains in-frame clones alone and is incomplete. The table has over 150,000 clones, 80% to 90% seen once. Sequencing input: PBMCs. These receptors came from a man aged 18-30 years in good health and CMV-seropositive.

The chain joins TRBV6-4 to TRBJ1-2; unclear D gene. V gave up 6 bases and J gave up 5 bases, with 13 bases separating them. Germline V lookup: CDR1 MRHNA, CDR2 SNTAGT. The CDR3 consists of 13 residues. CDR3 amino acids: CASSPGSLYGYTF. As DNA, the CDR3 is TGTGCCAGCAGCCCCGGTAGTCTTTATGGCTACACCTTC.

The rearrangement joins TRBV4-3 to TRBJ1-5, with D perhaps matching TRBD1 (5 bases). There are 14 residues in the CDR3. From germline, CDR1 is LGHNA and CDR2 YSLEER. V lost 3 bases to trimming and J lost 5 bases, with 11 bases between them. Written as DNA, the CDR3 is TGCGCCAGCAGCCAGGCCTCCAGGGATCAGCCCCAGCATTTT. This translates into CASSQASRDQPQHF.

V gene TRBV13 combines with J gene TRBJ1-2; a weak D match, TRBD1 (5 bases). The CDR3 consists of 17 residues. Germline V gives CDR1 PRHDT, CDR2 FYEKMQ (reference sequence). The germline V and J ends were trimmed by 1 base and 0 bases, with 15 bases remaining between them. In DNA form, the CDR3 reads TGTGCCAGCAGCTTAGAGGGGTGGGGCACTCCTAACTATGGCTACACCTTC. Its translation is CASSLEGWGTPNYGYTF.

This clone has more than one count but fewer than ten. The chain has TRBV6-5 and TRBJ2-7, with D tentatively TRBD2 (5 bases). CDR3 length: 11 residues. Trimming stripped 7 bases from V and 3 bases from J, with 7 bases between. CDR1 is MNHEY and CDR2 is SVGAGI in the germline V gene. In DNA, the CDR3 is TGTGCCAGCACCCGGGGCTACGAGCAGTACTTC. Its translation is CASTRGYEQYF.

The chain recombines TRBV27 with TRBJ1-2, with 8 bases fitting TRBD1. The CDR3 has 12 residues. Germline-derived CDR1 and CDR2 are MNHEY and SMNVEV (reference sequence). V gave up 8 bases and J gave up 8 bases; unmatched junction bases: 7. CDR3 bases: TGTGCCAGCTCAACAGGGGGAGTGGGCTACACCTTC. Translation gives CASSTGGVGYTF.

This clone was detected only once. CDR3 region: CASSPRQGGDEQYF. The CDR3 region has the DNA TGTGCCAGCAGCCCTCGACAGGGTGGCGACGAGCAGTACTTC. The chain employs TRBV9 and TRBJ2-7; 7 bases fit TRBD1. V was clipped by 4 bases and J by 5 bases; unmatched bases: 9. Germline lookup yields CDR1 SGDLS and CDR2 YYNGEE. The CDR3 consists of 14 residues. The full variable domain, with the rest looked up from reference TRBV9 and TRBJ2-7, is DSGVTQTPKHLITATGQRVTLRCSPRSGDLSVYWYQQSLDQGLQFLIQYYNGEERAKGNILERFSAQQFPDLHSELNLSSLELGDSALYFCASSPRQGGDEQYFGPGTRLTVT.

This chain uses TRBV9 with TRBJ1-6, with D possibly matching TRBD1 (5 bases). The CDR3 spans 14 residues. CDR1 and CDR2 (germline): SGDLS, YYNGEE. Trimming shortened V by 0 bases and J by 13 bases, and 14 bases separated the two germline ends. For the CDR3, the DNA is TGTGCCAGCAGCGTAGAGTCAGGGAATACGCCCCTCCACTTT. This translates into CASSVESGNTPLHF.

V and J are TRBV19 and TRBJ1-5, with no clear D. Trimming shortened V by 3 bases and J by 0 bases, and 12 bases separated the two germline ends. The germline CDR1 and CDR2 sequences are LNHDA and SQIVND (reference sequence). This CDR3 is built from 16 residues. The CDR3 sequence: CASSIEKRNSNQPQHF. CDR3 nucleotide sequence: TGTGCCAGTAGTATCGAAAAGAGGAATAGCAATCAGCCCCAGCATTTT.

A single count supports this clone. CDR3 protein: CASSLDHRDRVIEQFF. CDR3 sequence (DNA): TGTGCCAGCAGCTTAGATCACCGGGACAGGGTTATTGAGCAGTTCTTC. This chain joins TRBV11-3 and TRBJ2-1, with 9 bases identical to TRBD1. After removal of 0 bases from V and 9 bases from J, the junction contained 9 bases not matched to a gene. The CDR3 length is 16 residues. The V gene's germline CDR1 is SGHNT and CDR2 YENEEA.

This chain connects TRBV30 to TRBJ2-5, with 8 positions matching TRBD1. The ends lost 0 bases at V and 5 bases at J; junction bases unmatched: 5. The CDR3 sequence is 14 residues long. The germline CDR1 and CDR2 sequences are GTSNPN and SVGIG (reference sequence). CDR3 nucleotides: TGTGCCTGGAGTGTACCAGGGGGCACGGAGACCCAGTACTTC. Translating it yields CAWSVPGGTETQYF.

CDR3 sequence (DNA): TGTGCCAGCAGGCCTACTAGCGGGGGGGCCAATGAGCAGTTCTTC. It yields the protein CASRPTSGGANEQFF. This sequence joins TRBV5-4 and TRBJ2-1, with 13 bases identical to TRBD2. The V gene end was trimmed by 5 bases and the J gene end by 6 bases; junction bases not matched to a gene: 5. CDR1 SGHNT and CDR2 YYREEE come from the germline V gene (reference sequence). The CDR3 is 15 amino acids.

In regard to this clone: A much larger clone is a single base away; this may be a read error. The chain links TRBV9 to TRBJ1-1; the D gene is possibly TRBD1 (5 bases). V lost 0 bases to trimming and J lost 3 bases, with 6 bases between them. CDR3 length: 13 residues. Germline CDR1 SGDLS, CDR2 YYNGEE. Here the CDR3 reads CASSVGGDTEAFF. CDR3 in DNA: TGTGCCAGCAGCGTAGGGGGGGACACTGAAGCTTTCTTT.

The chain employs TRBV6-5 and TRBJ1-2; 8 bases line up with TRBD1. V lost 7 bases, J lost 4 bases, and 8 bases stayed unmatched. Germline V CDR1 and CDR2: MNHEY, SVGAGI. The CDR3 runs to 14 residues. The CDR3 spells CASNPGGAVYGYTF. In DNA, the CDR3 is TGTGCCAGCAACCCAGGGGGCGCAGTCTATGGCTACACCTTC.

The chain recombines TRBV7-2 with TRBJ1-4, with 8 bases identical to TRBD1. This CDR3 contains 16 residues. CDR1 is SGHTA and CDR2 is FQGNSA in the germline V gene. The junction had 12 bases not matched to a gene; V was cut back by 4 bases and J by 8 bases. CDR3 DNA sequence: TGTGCCAGCAGCTCCTACGACAGGGGCCGAGGCGAAAAACTGTTTTTT. The encoded protein is CASSSYDRGRGEKLFF.

The V and J genes are TRBV27 and TRBJ1-4, with D perhaps matching TRBD1 (6 bases). V was clipped by 2 bases and J by 4 bases, with 8 bases between them. The CDR3 runs 14 residues. The V gene's germline CDR1 is MNHEY and CDR2 SMNVEV (reference sequence). The DNA of the CDR3 is TGTGCCAGCAGTTTAGAACAGGGTAATGAAAAACTGTTTTTT. Amino acids: CASSLEQGNEKLFF. Together with reference TRBV27 and TRBJ1-4, the CDR3 gives the full variable domain: EAQVTQNPRYLITVTGKKLTVTCSQNMNHEYMSWYRQDPGLGLRQIYYSMNVEVTDKGDVPEGYKVSRKEKRNFPLILESPSPNQTSLYFCASSLEQGNEKLFFGSGTQLSVL.

This clone appeared a single time. V and J are TRBV6-5 and TRBJ1-2; TRBD1 might be the D (5 bases). The V and J ends lost 2 bases and 8 bases respectively, with 18 bases between them. Germline V gives CDR1 MNHEY, CDR2 SVGAGI. The CDR3 is made up of 15 amino acids. CDR3 sequence reads: CASSYDRGPGGGYTF. The DNA of the CDR3 is TGTGCCAGCAGTTACGATAGGGGCCCCGGAGGGGGCTACACCTTC.

This chain connects TRBV11-2 to TRBJ2-2, with D possibly being TRBD1 (6 bases). The CDR3 is 15 residues long. The V end lost 6 bases, the J end lost 5 bases, and 16 bases lay between the germline ends. Germline CDR1 reads SGHAT; CDR2 reads FQNNGV. CDR3 sequence (DNA): TGTGCCAGCAGATTCGTACAGGGCGGTACCGGGGAGCTGTTTTTT. It encodes CASRFVQGGTGELFF.

This chain connects TRBV6-5 to TRBJ2-7; 8 nucleotides match TRBD1. Trimming cost V 4 bases and J 0 bases; bases outside gene matches: 2. The CDR3 runs to 14 residues. The germline CDR1 and CDR2 sequences are MNHEY and SVGAGI. As DNA, the CDR3 is TGTGCCAGCAGTTCCGGACAGGGCTCCTACGAGCAGTACTTC. It translates to CASSSGQGSYEQYF.

The rearrangement joins TRBV27 to TRBJ2-7; 10 bases are shared with TRBD1. J was trimmed by 4 bases and V by 0 bases; bases with no gene match: 15. The CDR3 runs to 19 residues. Germline-derived CDR1 and CDR2 are MNHEY and SMNVEV (reference sequence). CDR3 sequence (DNA): TGTGCCAGCAGTTTATCCTCGATCACGACAGGGGGCGCGTCATACGAGCAGTACTTC. Translating gives CASSLSSITTGGASYEQYF.